This T cell receptor (beta chain) is drawn from a study of T cell responses to AZD1222 COVID-19 vaccine. Study summary: Analyses pooled second doses at about 4 or about 12 weeks.

Trimming took 2 bases from V and 5 from J, leaving 12 bases between them. CDR3 length: 14 residues. In germline, CDR1 is SGHTA, CDR2 FQGNSA. Assay used: immunoSEQ multiplex PCR; TCRdb lists only in-frame clones, some missing. The sample comprises around 78,000 clones, around 90% of which are singletons, and about 4.3% rests with the top ten. The sample here was peripheral blood, taken on day 0 of AZD1222 vaccination. This receptor was taken from an adult in good health. The chain joins TRBV7-2 to TRBJ1-1, with D maybe TRBD1 (6 bases). In DNA form, the CDR3 reads TGTGCCAGCAGCTTAATCCGCCAGGGGACTGAAGCTTTCTTT. Amino acids: CASSLIRQGTEAFF.